This T cell receptor (beta chain) was profiled in a study of cytomegalovirus exposure and HLA in healthy donors. General study results and limits: On later analysis, the bulk of CMV-associated TCR beta chains appeared to be HLA-restricted.

Germline V gene sequence: CDR1 MNHEY, CDR2 SMNVEV (reference sequence). V trimming: 3 bases; J trimming: 7 bases; junction bases outside the gene matches: 7. This CDR3 is built from 14 residues. Use of 60 Vbeta and 13 Jbeta primers characterized the PCR. The table came from immunoSEQ multiplex PCR; TCRdb's copy has only in-frame clones and leaves some out. Among around 170,000 clones listed, 65% to 90% were seen once. In the case of this clone: Its target is not known. Distinct nucleotide sequences in the sample also encode this CDR3.

The sequencing sample was made of PBMCs. The origin of this receptor is a man between 35 and 55 years old in good health and CMV-seropositive. The chain couples TRBV27 to TRBJ1-2; TRBD1 matches 8 bases. As DNA, the CDR3 is TGTGCCAGCAGTTTTGAGCAGGGGGCGCTTGGCTACACCTTC. This translates into CASSFEQGALGYTF.